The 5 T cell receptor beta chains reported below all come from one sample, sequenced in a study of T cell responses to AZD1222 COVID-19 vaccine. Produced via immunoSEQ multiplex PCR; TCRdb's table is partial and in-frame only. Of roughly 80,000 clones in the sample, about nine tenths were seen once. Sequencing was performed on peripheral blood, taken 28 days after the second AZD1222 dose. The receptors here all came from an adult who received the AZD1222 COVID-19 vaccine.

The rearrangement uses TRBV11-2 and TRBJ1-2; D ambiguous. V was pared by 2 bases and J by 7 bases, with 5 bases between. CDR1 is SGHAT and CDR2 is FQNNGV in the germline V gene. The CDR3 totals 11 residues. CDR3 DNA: TGTGCCAGCAGCTTATACGTTGGCTACACCTTC. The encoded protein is CASSLYVGYTF.

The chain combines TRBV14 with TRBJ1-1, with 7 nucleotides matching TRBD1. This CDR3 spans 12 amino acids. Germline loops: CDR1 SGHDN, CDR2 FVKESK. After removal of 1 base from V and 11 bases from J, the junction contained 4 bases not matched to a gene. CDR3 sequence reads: CASSQVQGRAFF. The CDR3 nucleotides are TGTGCCAGCAGCCAAGTACAGGGGAGGGCTTTCTTT.

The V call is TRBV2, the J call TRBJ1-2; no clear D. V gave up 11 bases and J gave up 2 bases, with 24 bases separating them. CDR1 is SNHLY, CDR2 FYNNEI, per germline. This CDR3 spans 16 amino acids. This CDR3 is CALYSGTSPSNYGYTF. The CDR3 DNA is TGTGCCCTTTACTCGGGCACCTCGCCGTCAAACTATGGCTACACCTTC.

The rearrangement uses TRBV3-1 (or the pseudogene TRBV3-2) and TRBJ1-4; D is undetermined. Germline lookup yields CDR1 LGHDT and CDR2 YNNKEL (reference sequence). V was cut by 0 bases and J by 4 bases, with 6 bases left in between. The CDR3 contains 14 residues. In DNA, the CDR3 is TGTGCCAGCAGCCAAGAACTGAATAATGAAAAACTGTTTTTT. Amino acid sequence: CASSQELNNEKLFF.

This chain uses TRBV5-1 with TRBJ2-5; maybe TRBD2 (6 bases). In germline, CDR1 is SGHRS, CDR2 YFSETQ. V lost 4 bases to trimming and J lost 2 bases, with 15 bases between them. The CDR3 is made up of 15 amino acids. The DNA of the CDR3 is TGCGCCAGCAGCGTAACCGGGACTTTTCAAGAGACCCAGTACTTC. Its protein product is CASSVTGTFQETQYF.